What follows are 4 T cell receptor beta chains derived from one specimen sequenced in a study of regulatory T cells in long-lasting Graves disease. Construction of TCR beta libraries relied on iRepertoire HTBI primers and on Arm-PCR targeting CDR3 regions. TCRdb itself ran the multiplex PCR reads through MiXCR, one entry per CDR3 protein. The repertoire holds around 230,000 distinct CDR3 sequences, with around 16% as singletons. Documented time point: newly diagnosed GD, antithyroid drugs for less than 3 months. PBMCs provided the RNA from which the TCR library was made. The source material was peripheral blood mononuclear cells (PBMCs), sampled at new diagnosis, from a patient treated with antithyroid drugs. The receptors come from a female donor with Graves disease.

This clonotype was counted ten times or more. This chain joins TRBV5-1 and TRBJ1-1; no clear D. This CDR3 contains 16 residues. The V and J ends lost 2 bases and 3 bases respectively, with 17 bases between them. CDR1 is SGHRS, CDR2 YFSETQ, per germline. Here the CDR3 reads CASSLAGPPRDTEAFF. DNA for the CDR3: TGCGCCAGCAGCTTAGCAGGCCCACCGAGGGACACTGAAGCTTTCTTT.

This clonotype was counted only a few times. This sequence joins TRBV28 and TRBJ1-4, with TRBD1 as a possible D gene (5 bases). V lost 1 base, J lost 7 bases, and 16 bases lay in between. The CDR3 spans 16 residues. Looked up from germline, CDR1 is MDHEN and CDR2 is SYDVKM. DNA of the CDR3: TGTGCCAGCAGTTTATTCCAAGGGGATCTGGGTGAAAAACTGTTTTTT. Protein sequence: CASSLFQGDLGEKLFF.

This clonotype was counted at least ten times. The chain couples TRBV20-1 to TRBJ1-2, with 11 nucleotides matching TRBD1. The germline V gene encodes CDR1 DFQATT and CDR2 SNEGSKA (reference sequence). J was trimmed by 4 bases and V by 3 bases; bases with no gene match: 7. CDR3 length: 15 amino acids. The CDR3 loop reads CSASVQGQGGYGYTF. In DNA form, the CDR3 reads TGCAGTGCTAGTGTTCAGGGACAGGGGGGCTATGGCTACACCTTC.

This clonotype appeared many times. This sequence joins TRBV18 and TRBJ1-2, with TRBD1 as a possible D gene (5 bases). The CDR3 spans 16 residues. The germline V gene encodes CDR1 KGHSH and CDR2 LQKENI. The germline V and J ends were trimmed by 2 bases and 7 bases, with 20 bases remaining between them. The CDR3 sequence: CASSPARQIFSSGYTF. DNA for the CDR3: TGTGCCAGCTCACCAGCGAGACAGATTTTTTCGTCTGGCTACACCTTC.